This TCR beta chain was identified during a study of identical twins. TCRdb reprocessed the 5' RACE reads via MiXCR and lists one record per CDR3 protein. The sample lists roughly 720,000 distinct CDR3 sequences; over 15% were seen once. After removal of 6 bases from V and 7 bases from J, the junction contained 7 bases not matched to a gene. CDR3 length equals 15 residues. This same sample was also part of a study on T cells expressing NK-cell markers. That work contributes: The dominant NKG2C+ clonotypes represented roughly 1.0-7.5% of CD8+ T cells in 6 or 7 donors.

The gene calls are TRBV12-3 or TRBV12-4 and TRBJ1-6; TRBD1 aligns across 9 bases. This receptor was identified in a woman in her late teens or twenties in good health. Sequencing was done on a sample of PBMCs. The CDR3 DNA follows: TGTGCCAGCAGCCCACTCGACAGGGGGAATTCACCCCTCCACTTT. Its translation is CASSPLDRGNSPLHF.